This passage covers 27 T cell receptor beta chains from one sample sequenced in a study of breast tumors, draining lymph nodes, adjacent tissues. Breast cancer patients provided tissue from their axillary draining lymph nodes. TCRdb reprocessed the multiplex PCR reads with MiXCR, giving one entry per CDR3 protein. Among around 130,000 distinct CDR3 sequences, 21% were seen once, and the ten largest hold 2.2%. The sequenced material came from axillary lymph node tissue. The receptors were gathered from a female donor with breast cancer. Some clones in this sample may be carry-over from other donors' samples.

This clonotype was found many times. V and J are TRBV20-1 and TRBJ2-3; 7 nucleotides align to TRBD2. Losses at the gene ends were 0 bases for V and 4 bases for J; bases not matched to a gene: 7. In germline, CDR1 is DFQATT, CDR2 SNEGSKA (reference sequence). The CDR3 runs 15 residues. CDR3 DNA: TGCAGTGCTAGAGAACGCGGGAGAGGGGCAGATACGCAGTATTTT. Its protein product is CSARERGRGADTQYF.

The gene calls are TRBV5-8 and TRBJ1-2, with D perhaps matching TRBD1 (6 bases). Per the germline V gene, CDR1 is SGHTS and CDR2 is YDEGEE. The CDR3 spans 14 residues. The V end was cut by 4 bases, the J end by 5 bases, with 15 bases between. The CDR3 region has the DNA TGTGCCAGCAGCCGCAGGGGTCTCGGGTATGGCTACACCTTC. Protein: CASSRRGLGYGYTF.

This clonotype appeared many times. The chain recombines TRBV6-2 or TRBV6-3 with TRBJ2-7; D gene uncertain. Looked up from germline, CDR1 is MNHEY and CDR2 is SVGEGT. The V end lost 2 bases, the J end lost 0 bases, and 8 bases lay between the germline ends. This CDR3 has 14 amino acids. The CDR3 DNA sequence: TGTGCCAGCAGTTACGGCCACGGCTCCTACGAGCAGTACTTC. Encoded protein: CASSYGHGSYEQYF.

This clonotype has a count of ten or more. The V call is TRBV2, the J call TRBJ1-5; D might be TRBD1 (6 bases). Trimming removed 3 bases from V and 4 bases from J, with 13 bases in between. Germline CDR1 and CDR2: SNHLY and FYNNEI. The CDR3 is 15 amino acids. In DNA form, the CDR3 reads TGTGCCAGCAGTGACGGGGGGGCAGGGAATCAGCCCCAGCATTTT. This encodes CASSDGGAGNQPQHF.

This clonotype has just one count. This may be a read error, as it is one base from a much larger clone. This chain connects TRBV28 to TRBJ2-7; TRBD2 matches 11 bases. The length of the CDR3 is 16 residues. CDR1 and CDR2 from the germline V gene are MDHEN and SYDVKM. With 3 bases clipped from V and 2 bases from J, the junction kept 6 bases outside the gene matches. In DNA form, the CDR3 reads TGTGCCAGCAGTTTCGGTAGCGGGAGGGGGGCCTACGAGCAGTACTTC. Translation: CASSFGSGRGAYEQYF.

This clonotype came up many times. This chain connects TRBV20-1 to TRBJ2-7; the D gene is possibly TRBD2 (5 bases). V lost 1 base, J lost 0 bases, and 13 bases lay in between. In germline, CDR1 is DFQATT, CDR2 SNEGSKA (reference sequence). CDR3 length: 15 residues. CDR3: CSARGSTTSSYEQYF. The CDR3 nucleotides are TGCAGTGCTAGAGGGTCAACCACTAGCTCCTACGAGCAGTACTTC.

As concerns this clonotype: At one end, the junction sequence differs from germline, possibly due to a read error. The gene calls are TRBV28 and TRBJ1-5; D unresolved. The CDR3 has 12 amino acids. From germline, CDR1 is MDHEN and CDR2 SYDVKM. Here the CDR3 DNA reads TGTGCCGGCAGGTCAGGCAATCAGCCCCAGCATTTT. Its translation is CAGRSGNQPQHF.

This clonotype was found many times. The chain recombines TRBV20-1 with TRBJ1-5, with 8 bases that match TRBD1. CDR3 length: 15 amino acids. After removal of 6 bases from V and 0 bases from J, the junction contained 7 bases not matched to a gene. CDR1 is DFQATT and CDR2 is SNEGSKA in the germline V gene (reference sequence). As DNA, the CDR3 is TGCAGTGCCCTGGGGACAGGCAATAGCAATCAGCCCCAGCATTTT. Residues: CSALGTGNSNQPQHF.

This clonotype was picked up many times. The CDR3 nucleotides read TGCAGTGCTAGGGGAGGCCCCAGCTCCTACGAGCAGTACTTC. It codes for CSARGGPSSYEQYF. V and J are TRBV20-1 and TRBJ2-7, with D maybe TRBD2 (6 bases). Germline loops: CDR1 DFQATT, CDR2 SNEGSKA (reference sequence). V lost 3 bases and J lost 0, with 12 bases in between. There are 14 residues in the CDR3.

This clonotype was recorded at least ten times. The chain has TRBV29-1 and TRBJ1-4; the D is unclear. The CDR3 sequence is 12 residues long. Trimming left V 3 bases short and J 5 bases short, with 7 bases between. Germline assignment: CDR1 SQVTM and CDR2 ANQGSEA. The DNA of the CDR3 is TGCAGCGTTGAGGCAGAGAATGAAAAACTGTTTTTT. This translates into CSVEAENEKLFF.

The table lists this clonotype with many counts. The chain uses TRBV4-1 and TRBJ2-1; perhaps D is TRBD1 or TRBD2 (6 bases each). This CDR3 is 20 amino acids long. The germline CDR1 and CDR2 sequences are MGHRA and YSYEKL. Trimming left V 0 bases short and J 3 bases short, with 24 bases between. The chain's CDR3 is CASSQDNGGGMGSVYNEQFF. The CDR3 nucleotides read TGCGCCAGCAGCCAAGATAACGGGGGCGGTATGGGTAGCGTCTACAATGAGCAGTTCTTC.

This clonotype was found many times. This chain uses TRBV5-6 with TRBJ2-3; no firm D call. Trimming shortened V by 3 bases and J by 6 bases, and 8 bases separated the two germline ends. The CDR3 has 12 residues. Germline CDR1 reads SGHDT; CDR2 reads YYEEEE. CDR3 region: CASSWAGDTQYF. The CDR3 DNA reads TGTGCCAGCAGCTGGGCTGGCGATACGCAGTATTTT.

This clonotype was detected ten times or more. The chain links TRBV6-5 to TRBJ2-5, with unresolved D. This CDR3 region has 14 residues. Looked up from germline, CDR1 is MNHEY and CDR2 is SVGAGI. V was cut by 1 base and J by 2 bases, with 8 bases left in between. CDR3 bases: TGTGCCAGCAGTTACTTTAGTCCACAAGAGACCCAGTACTTC. Its protein is CASSYFSPQETQYF.

The chain is built from TRBV3-1 and TRBJ2-2, with 10 bases lining up with TRBD1. CDR1 LGHDT and CDR2 YNNKEL come from the germline V gene (reference sequence). V lost 2 bases, J lost 15 bases, and 21 bases stayed unmatched. The CDR3 has 18 residues. In nucleotides, the CDR3 is TGTGCCAGCAGCCAACCCTATTTTAATCGGGACAGGGGAGTGGTGGTGTTTTTT. As protein: CASSQPYFNRDRGVVVFF. The variable domain in full, with the rest retrieved from reference TRBV3-1 and TRBJ2-2, is DTAVSQTPKYLVTQMGNDKSIKCEQNLGHDTMYWYKQDSKKFLKIMFSYNNKELIINETVPNRFSPKSPDKAHLNLHINSLELGDSAVYFCASSQPYFNRDRGVVVFFGEGSRLTVL.

V gene TRBV18 combines with J gene TRBJ2-3, with 9 bases that match TRBD2. CDR1 is KGHSH, CDR2 LQKENI, per germline. Losses at the gene ends were 2 bases for V and 1 base for J; bases not matched to a gene: 16. The length of the CDR3 is 20 residues. CDR3 coding DNA: TGTGCCAGCTCACCAGTTCTGACGGGGGCTAGCGGGAAGGGCACAGATACGCAGTATTTT. Translated: CASSPVLTGASGKGTDTQYF.

Many counts were recorded for this clonotype. The J gene is TRBJ2-2, the V gene TRBV29-1, with TRBD2 identical over 13 bases. The CDR3 has 18 amino acids. The V and J ends lost 4 bases and 7 bases, in that order; junction bases with no gene match: 15. CDR1 and CDR2 (germline): SQVTM, ANQGSEA. This chain's CDR3 is CSVVGKGTSGTWGGELFF. Written as DNA, the CDR3 is TGCAGCGTTGTGGGGAAGGGGACTAGCGGGACTTGGGGCGGGGAGCTGTTTTTT.

Comments on this clonotype: A read error is possible here, since a much larger clone lies one base away. The gene calls are TRBV27 and TRBJ1-5; D may be TRBD1 (6 bases). Per germline, CDR1 MNHEY and CDR2 SMNVEV (reference sequence). The CDR3 length is 15 residues. DNA for the CDR3: TGTACCAGCAGTTTAGTCAGGGGTATCAATCAGCCCCAGCATTTT. This gives the protein CTSSLVRGINQPQHF.

This clonotype was seen a few times. The rearrangement joins TRBV16 to TRBJ2-7; D unresolved. Germline loops: CDR1 KGHSY, CDR2 FQNENV. Trimming took 2 bases from V and 2 from J, leaving 10 bases between them. This CDR3 comprises 14 residues. The CDR3 region is CASSQQPPPYEQYF. As DNA, the CDR3 is TGTGCCAGCAGCCAACAACCCCCTCCCTACGAGCAGTACTTC.

Notes on this clonotype: It may be a read error: a sequence one base away is much more abundant. The chain carries TRBV6-1 and TRBJ2-2, with D possibly TRBD1 on 5 matching bases. Germline V gene sequence: CDR1 MNHNS, CDR2 SASEGT. This CDR3 is built from 16 residues. The CDR3 loop reads CAGSEFQGTNTGELFF. CDR3 bases: TGTGCCGGCAGTGAATTCCAGGGAACGAACACCGGGGAGCTGTTTTTT.

This clonotype was detected many times. V is TRBV6-6 and J is TRBJ2-7; possible D gene TRBD2, 5 bases. V gave up 4 bases and J gave up 6 bases, with 19 bases separating them. The germline V gene has CDR1 MNHNY and CDR2 SVGAGI (reference sequence). This CDR3 is built from 15 residues. CDR3 in amino acids: CASSSGLPGVGEQYF. CDR3 in DNA: TGTGCCAGCAGTTCCGGACTCCCCGGGGTCGGCGAGCAGTACTTC.

In its sample, this clonotype was seen many times. This sequence joins TRBV5-6 and TRBJ2-1, with D possibly TRBD2 on 6 matching bases. The CDR3 length is 16 residues. Germline CDR1 and CDR2: SGHDT and YYEEEE. V lost 0 bases and J lost 4, with 14 bases in between. The CDR3 region has the DNA TGTGCCAGCAGCTTGGGACCGTTAGCGGCATACAATGAGCAGTTCTTC. This codes for CASSLGPLAAYNEQFF.

Ten or more counts support this clonotype. The chain recombines TRBV20-1 with TRBJ2-5; weak D call: TRBD2 (5 bases). Deletions cut 3 bases from V and 5 bases from J, with 13 bases between. Germline V gene lookup returns CDR1 DFQATT and CDR2 SNEGSKA (reference sequence). This CDR3 has 13 residues. CDR3 in DNA: TGCAGTGCTAGGGGTGGACTCGGGGAGACCCAGTACTTC. Protein sequence: CSARGGLGETQYF.

This clonotype was observed a few times. The chain joins TRBV18 to TRBJ1-4, with 9 bases lining up with TRBD1. In germline, CDR1 is KGHSH, CDR2 LQKENI. Germline trimming cut 2 bases from V and 3 bases from J; bases unmatched to any gene: 1. This CDR3 has 15 amino acids. For the CDR3, the DNA is TGTGCCAGCTCACCAGGGACAGGGTCTAATGAAAAACTGTTTTTT. Translating it yields CASSPGTGSNEKLFF.

The chain carries TRBV5-1 and TRBJ2-6; D remains ambiguous. The CDR3 loop spans 15 amino acids. Trimming shortened V by 7 bases and J by 0 bases, and 11 bases separated the two germline ends. Germline CDR1 SGHRS, CDR2 YFSETQ. CDR3 DNA sequence: TGCGCCAGCTGTGCGATGCCCTCTGGGGCCAACGTCCTGACTTTC. Amino acid sequence: CASCAMPSGANVLTF.

This clonotype was recorded many times. The V call is TRBV7-9, the J call TRBJ2-7; 8 bases fit TRBD2. This CDR3 comprises 16 residues. CDR1 is SEHNR, CDR2 FQNEAQ, per germline (reference sequence). V shed 5 bases and J 6 bases; nucleotides not matched to a gene: 15. CDR3 amino acids: CASSPGASGLWSEQYF. The DNA of the CDR3 is TGTGCCAGCAGCCCCGGGGCTAGCGGGTTATGGAGCGAGCAGTACTTC.

In this sample, this clonotype turned up a few times. This chain connects TRBV28 to TRBJ2-5, with D possibly matching TRBD1 (5 bases). CDR3 size: 15 residues. Germline-derived CDR1 and CDR2 are MDHEN and SYDVKM. The germline V and J ends were trimmed by 2 bases and 2 bases, with 12 bases remaining between them. The CDR3 sequence is CASSLRGNTQETQYF. The CDR3 region has the DNA TGTGCCAGCAGTTTAAGGGGCAACACACAAGAGACCCAGTACTTC.

This clonotype came up once. Given a much more abundant clone one base away, this may be a read error. The genes are TRBV6-5 and TRBJ1-5; D gene uncertain. The CDR3 extends over 11 amino acids. Per the germline V gene, CDR1 is MNHEY and CDR2 is SVGAGI. V was cut by 5 bases and J by 10 bases, with 9 bases left in between. The CDR3 DNA follows: TGTGCCAGCAGTGGTGTCCCACCCCAGCATTTT. Encoded protein: CASSGVPPQHF.